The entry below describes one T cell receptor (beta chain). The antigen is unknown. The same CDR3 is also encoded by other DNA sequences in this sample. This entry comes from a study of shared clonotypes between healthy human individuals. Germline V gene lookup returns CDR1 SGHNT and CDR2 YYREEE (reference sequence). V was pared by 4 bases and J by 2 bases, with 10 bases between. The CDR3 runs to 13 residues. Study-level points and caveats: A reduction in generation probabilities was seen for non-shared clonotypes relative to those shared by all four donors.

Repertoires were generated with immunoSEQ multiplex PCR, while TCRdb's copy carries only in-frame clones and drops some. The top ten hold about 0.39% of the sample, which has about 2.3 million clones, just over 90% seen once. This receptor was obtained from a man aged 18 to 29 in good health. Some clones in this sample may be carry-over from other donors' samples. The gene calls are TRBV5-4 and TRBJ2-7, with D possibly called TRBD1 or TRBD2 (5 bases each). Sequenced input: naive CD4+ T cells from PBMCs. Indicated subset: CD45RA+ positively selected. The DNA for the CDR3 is TGTGCCAGCAGCGGGGACCGAACCTACGAGCAGTACTTC. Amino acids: CASSGDRTYEQYF.